Presented here are 30 T cell receptor beta chains from one specimen sequenced in a study of cytomegalovirus exposure and HLA in healthy donors. In the PCR, 60 Vbeta and 13 Jbeta primers were used. Profiling relied on immunoSEQ multiplex PCR, and the TCRdb table lists in-frame clones only, not all of them. This table holds 170,000 or so clones, approximately 84% found once. The material sequenced was PBMCs. Every receptor here comes from a girl aged 10 to 17 in good health and CMV-seropositive.

The chain carries TRBV9 and TRBJ1-6; no reliable D call. Trimming shortened V by 5 bases and J by 7 bases, and 13 bases separated the two germline ends. CDR1 is SGDLS and CDR2 is YYNGEE in the germline V gene. This CDR3 region has 14 residues. In DNA, the CDR3 is TGTGCCAGCAGTTGGGGAGACTCAAATTCACCCCTCCACTTT. This encodes CASSWGDSNSPLHF. Complete variable domain (other parts from reference TRBV9 and TRBJ1-6): DSGVTQTPKHLITATGQRVTLRCSPRSGDLSVYWYQQSLDQGLQFLIQYYNGEERAKGNILERFSAQQFPDLHSELNLSSLELGDSALYFCASSWGDSNSPLHFGNGTRLTVT.

This chain joins TRBV11-2 and TRBJ2-1; 10 bases align to TRBD2. The ends lost 5 bases at V and 7 bases at J; junction bases unmatched: 5. Looked up from germline, CDR1 is SGHAT and CDR2 is FQNNGV. The CDR3 extends over 14 amino acids. The CDR3 loop is CASSKPGLANEQFF. The CDR3 DNA reads TGTGCCAGCAGCAAACCGGGACTAGCGAATGAGCAGTTCTTC.

This clone was observed a single time. This chain joins TRBV6-5 and TRBJ2-1; 8 bases fit TRBD2. J was trimmed by 1 base and V by 7 bases; bases with no gene match: 6. This CDR3 contains 15 residues. CDR1 MNHEY and CDR2 SVGAGI come from the germline V gene. CDR3 sequence: CASTLSGGSYNEQFF. The CDR3 DNA sequence: TGTGCCAGCACTCTCAGCGGGGGTTCCTACAATGAGCAGTTCTTC.

The V call is TRBV2, the J call TRBJ1-2; D may be TRBD1 (6 bases). Trimming cost V 6 bases and J 3 bases, with 8 bases left between them. Germline V CDR1 and CDR2: SNHLY, FYNNEI. The CDR3 runs 12 residues. The CDR3 DNA follows: TGTGCCAGCAGCCCAGGGGACTATGGCTACACCTTC. It codes for CASSPGDYGYTF.

The rearrangement uses TRBV9 and TRBJ1-1, with a weak D call TRBD1 (6 bases). Germline CDR1 and CDR2: SGDLS and YYNGEE. The CDR3 is made up of 15 amino acids. V was cut by 3 bases and J by 3 bases, with 15 bases left in between. CDR3 amino acids: CASSGERGLHTEAFF. CDR3 sequence (DNA): TGTGCCAGCAGCGGAGAGCGGGGGCTCCACACTGAAGCTTTCTTT.

The chain combines TRBV29-1 with TRBJ2-4, with D possibly being TRBD1 (6 bases). This CDR3 region has 11 residues. Germline V CDR1 and CDR2: SQVTM, ANQGSEA. Trimming cost V 2 bases and J 8 bases, with 7 bases left between them. The CDR3 DNA reads as TGCAGCGTTGAAAAGGGGGACATTCAGTACTTC. Translation gives CSVEKGDIQYF. The full variable domain, completed using reference TRBV29-1 and TRBJ2-4, is SAVISQKPSRDICQRGTSLTIQCQVDSQVTMMFWYRQQPGQSLTLIATANQGSEATYESGFVIDKFPISRPNLTFSTLTVSNMSPEDSSIYLCSVEKGDIQYFGAGTRLSVL.

This chain links TRBV9 with TRBJ2-5; no definite D call. Gene TRBJ2-7 matches the end of the DNA better, so the J call may be wrong. This CDR3 comprises 15 residues. CDR1 SGDLS and CDR2 YYNGEE come from the germline V gene. The CDR3 coding sequence is TGTGCCAGCAGCGTAGGAGGCTCCCTGAATTACGAGCAGTACTTC. Its protein is CASSVGGSLNYEQYF.

The chain joins TRBV15 to TRBJ1-5; no clear D gene. This CDR3 has 13 amino acids. In germline, CDR1 is LNHNV, CDR2 YYDKDF (reference sequence). The V gene lost 5 bases and the J gene lost 4 bases, with 9 bases spanning the gap. CDR3 residues: CATSYSTNQPQHF. DNA of the CDR3: TGTGCCACCAGCTATTCTACTAATCAGCCCCAGCATTTT. Looking up the rest from reference TRBV15 and TRBJ1-5 gives the full variable domain: DAMVIQNPRYQVTQFGKPVTLSCSQTLNHNVMYWYQQKSSQAPKLLFHYYDKDFNNEADTPDNFQSRRPNTSFCFLDIRSPGLGDTAMYLCATSYSTNQPQHFGDGTRLSIL.

J is TRBJ1-4 and V is TRBV2; tentatively, D is TRBD1 (6 bases). The V gene lost 5 bases and the J gene lost 5 bases, with 12 bases spanning the gap. This CDR3 contains 14 residues. Germline CDR1 reads SNHLY; CDR2 reads FYNNEI. CDR3 sequence: CASSPQGGNEKLFF. The DNA of the CDR3 is TGTGCCAGCAGTCCACAGGGTGGGAATGAAAAACTGTTTTTT. The complete variable domain, with remaining parts taken from reference TRBV2 and TRBJ1-4, reads EPEVTQTPSHQVTQMGQEVILRCVPISNHLYFYWYRQILGQKVEFLVSFYNNEISEKSEIFDDQFSVERPDGSNFTLKIRSTKLEDSAMYFCASSPQGGNEKLFFGSGTQLSVL.

The chain is built from TRBV9 and TRBJ1-4; TRBD1 aligns across 8 bases. The germline V gene encodes CDR1 SGDLS and CDR2 YYNGEE. The CDR3 length is 15 residues. J gave up 1 base and V 3 bases, and 2 bases lay outside the gene matches. The CDR3 here is CASSAGQGTNEKLFF. The CDR3 nucleotides read TGTGCCAGCAGCGCCGGACAGGGAACTAATGAAAAACTGTTTTTT.

This chain links TRBV9 with TRBJ2-5; unclear D gene. The CDR3 has 14 amino acids. The V end lost 0 bases, the J end lost 0 bases, and 6 bases lay between the germline ends. Germline-derived CDR1 and CDR2 are SGDLS and YYNGEE. CDR3 loop: CASSVDQYQETQYF. CDR3 in DNA: TGTGCCAGCAGCGTAGATCAGTACCAAGAGACCCAGTACTTC.

The CDR3 region is CASSLGGLAASTDTQYF. In DNA, the CDR3 is TGTGCCAGCAGCTTGGGGGGACTAGCGGCTAGCACAGATACGCAGTATTTT. This chain connects TRBV5-4 to TRBJ2-3; TRBD2 matches 11 bases. From germline, CDR1 is SGHNT and CDR2 YYREEE (reference sequence). V lost 0 bases and J lost 0; bases outside the gene matches: 3. The CDR3 loop spans 17 amino acids.

The rearrangement links TRBV5-6 to TRBJ1-2; 12 bases are shared with TRBD1. V dropped 2 bases and J dropped 3; count of bases not matched to a gene: 2. The CDR3 runs to 15 residues. The germline V gene has CDR1 SGHDT and CDR2 YYEEEE. The CDR3 reads CASSLGTGGYYGYTF. DNA for the CDR3: TGTGCCAGCAGCTTAGGGACAGGGGGCTACTATGGCTACACCTTC.

The chain combines TRBV5-1 with TRBJ2-5, with 8 bases that match TRBD2. V lost 5 bases and J lost 4; bases outside the gene matches: 7. Germline V gives CDR1 SGHRS, CDR2 YFSETQ. The CDR3 is 14 residues long. CDR3 region: CASSKTGGGETQYF. For the CDR3, the DNA is TGCGCCAGCAGTAAAACGGGGGGGGGAGAGACCCAGTACTTC. Combining the CDR3 with reference TRBV5-1 and TRBJ2-5 gives the whole variable domain KAGVTQTPRYLIKTRGQQVTLSCSPISGHRSVSWYQQTPGQGLQFLFEYFSETQRNKGNFPGRFSGRQFSNSRSEMNVSTLELGDSALYLCASSKTGGGETQYFGPGTRLLVL.

The chain couples TRBV19 to TRBJ1-1, with TRBD1 identical over 9 bases. V lost 4 bases to trimming and J lost 6 bases; unmatched junction nucleotides: 15. Germline V gene lookup returns CDR1 LNHDA and CDR2 SQIVND (reference sequence). The CDR3 has 17 amino acids. CDR3 nucleotide sequence: TGTGCCAGTAGTACACCGCGGACCGGGACAGGGATCGCTGAAGCTTTCTTT. Protein: CASSTPRTGTGIAEAFF.

V usage is TRBV4-1 and J usage is TRBJ1-4; D is undetermined. This CDR3 region has 16 residues. Germline V gene data show CDR1 as MGHRA and CDR2 as YSYEKL. Trimming cost V 2 bases and J 8 bases, with 18 bases left between them. CDR3 residues: CASSQREFRAREKLFF. The CDR3 DNA reads TGCGCCAGCAGCCAAAGGGAGTTTCGGGCTCGGGAAAAACTGTTTTTT.

The chain joins TRBV11-1 to TRBJ2-5; no firm D call. V was shortened by 5 bases and J by 2 bases, with 18 bases between the two germline ends. CDR1 and CDR2 from the germline V gene are SGHAT and FQDESV (reference sequence). The CDR3 is 16 amino acids. CDR3 DNA: TGTGCCAGCAGCCGGGTCTTTTTAGTCAAGCAAGAGACCCAGTACTTC. This encodes CASSRVFLVKQETQYF. Based on the CDR3 plus reference TRBV11-1 and TRBJ2-5, the full variable domain is EAEVAQSPRYKITEKSQAVAFWCDPISGHATLYWYRQILGQGPELLVQFQDESVVDDSQLPKDRFSAERLKGVDSTLKIQPAELGDSAMYLCASSRVFLVKQETQYFGPGTRLLVL.

The rearrangement joins TRBV2 to TRBJ1-5, with D uncertain. V shed 4 bases and J shed 2 bases, with 9 bases lying between them. CDR1 SNHLY and CDR2 FYNNEI come from the germline V gene. CDR3 size: 14 residues. CDR3 residues: CASSGGWGNQPQHF. The CDR3 DNA is TGTGCCAGCAGTGGCGGGTGGGGCAATCAGCCCCAGCATTTT.

The chain has TRBV7-2 and TRBJ1-1, with 7 bases identical to TRBD1. CDR1 and CDR2 from the germline V gene are SGHTA and FQGNSA. The CDR3 spans 17 residues. The V and J ends lost 4 bases and 4 bases, in that order; junction bases with no gene match: 15. The CDR3 region is CASSSDSKRGRFTEAFF. The CDR3 DNA reads TGTGCCAGCAGCTCAGATAGTAAGAGGGGGCGTTTCACTGAAGCTTTCTTT.

This chain joins TRBV6-4 and TRBJ1-2, with 8 bases lining up with TRBD1. Per the germline V gene, CDR1 is MRHNA and CDR2 is SNTAGT. The CDR3 covers 16 residues. The junction had 9 bases not matched to a gene; V was cut back by 2 bases and J by 4 bases. For the CDR3, the DNA is TGTGCCAGCAGTGACCGAACCGGGACAGGCCCCTATGGCTACACCTTC. Protein product: CASSDRTGTGPYGYTF.

This clone was seen a handful of times. The genes are TRBV7-8 and TRBJ2-3; 7 positions match TRBD2. The CDR3 loop spans 14 amino acids. With V trimmed by 6 bases and J by 2 bases, 5 bases remained unmatched. From germline, CDR1 is SGHVS and CDR2 FQNEAQ. CDR3 DNA sequence: TGTGCCAGCAGTCAGCGGGGAGTCACAGATACGCAGTATTTT. Its protein is CASSQRGVTDTQYF.

V and J are TRBV14 and TRBJ2-7; TRBD1 aligns across 10 bases. The V gene's germline CDR1 is SGHDN and CDR2 FVKESK. Trimming removed 4 bases from V and 4 bases from J; junction bases left unmatched: 4. The length of the CDR3 is 14 residues. The CDR3 is CASSPGTGDYEQYF. The CDR3 DNA reads TGTGCCAGCAGCCCCGGGACAGGGGATTACGAGCAGTACTTC.

This clone was seen only once. The chain employs TRBV5-4 and TRBJ1-3; D possibly corresponds to TRBD1 (6 bases). The CDR3 spans 14 residues. From germline, CDR1 is SGHNT and CDR2 YYREEE (reference sequence). V lost 3 bases and J 1 base, leaving 8 bases between the germline ends. CDR3 sequence (DNA): TGTGCCAGCAGCTCACAGGGATCTGGAAACACCATATATTTT. Its protein product is CASSSQGSGNTIYF. The full variable domain, in which reference TRBV5-4 and TRBJ1-3 provide the parts outside the CDR3, is ETGVTQSPTHLIKTRGQQVTLRCSSQSGHNTVSWYQQALGQGPQFIFQYYREEENGRGNFPPRFSGLQFPNYSSELNVNALELDDSALYLCASSSQGSGNTIYFGEGSWLTVV.

This chain links TRBV2 with TRBJ1-2; tentative D call: TRBD1 (5 bases). Trimming stripped 6 bases from V and 7 bases from J, with 6 bases between. Per germline, CDR1 SNHLY and CDR2 FYNNEI. The CDR3 sequence is 10 residues long. The DNA of the CDR3 is TGTGCCAGCAGGGGGGGTGGCTACACCTTC. This sequence encodes CASRGGGYTF. Complete variable domain (other parts from reference TRBV2 and TRBJ1-2): EPEVTQTPSHQVTQMGQEVILRCVPISNHLYFYWYRQILGQKVEFLVSFYNNEISEKSEIFDDQFSVERPDGSNFTLKIRSTKLEDSAMYFCASRGGGYTFGSGTRLTVV.

The chain has TRBV7-9 and TRBJ2-7, with D maybe TRBD1 (6 bases). The germline gives CDR1 SEHNR, CDR2 FQNEAQ (reference sequence). Trimming stripped 4 bases from V and 2 bases from J, with 15 bases between. The CDR3 consists of 15 residues. The CDR3 region has the DNA TGTGCCAGCAGCTCCCTCGAGGGGGTTCCCTACGAGCAGTACTTC. It codes for CASSSLEGVPYEQYF. The full variable domain, rest sourced from reference TRBV7-9 and TRBJ2-7, is DTGVSQNPRHKITKRGQNVTFRCDPISEHNRLYWYRQTLGQGPEFLTYFQNEAQLEKSRLLSDRFSAERPKGSFSTLEIQRTEQGDSAMYLCASSSLEGVPYEQYFGPGTRLTVT.

The rearrangement uses TRBV9 and TRBJ1-3; D gene uncertain. Germline CDR1 is SGDLS and CDR2 is YYNGEE. CDR3 size: 15 residues. The V and J ends lost 3 bases and 0 bases respectively, with 10 bases between them. This CDR3 reads CASSAPQFSGNTIYF. The CDR3 DNA reads as TGTGCCAGCAGCGCTCCACAGTTCTCTGGAAACACCATATATTTT. The variable domain in full, completed from reference TRBV9 and TRBJ1-3, reads DSGVTQTPKHLITATGQRVTLRCSPRSGDLSVYWYQQSLDQGLQFLIQYYNGEERAKGNILERFSAQQFPDLHSELNLSSLELGDSALYFCASSAPQFSGNTIYFGEGSWLTVV.

This clone occurred a few times. V and J are TRBV2 and TRBJ1-3; possible D gene TRBD1, 5 bases. V was shortened by 8 bases and J by 0 bases, with 20 bases between the two germline ends. The CDR3 loop spans 17 amino acids. Per the germline V gene, CDR1 is SNHLY and CDR2 is FYNNEI. The CDR3 DNA reads as TGTGCCAGCCACACCGGGGGTCAGGGCCCCTCTGGAAACACCATATATTTT. Amino acids: CASHTGGQGPSGNTIYF.

This chain uses TRBV7-8 with TRBJ1-2; TRBD1 might be the D (5 bases). Looked up from germline, CDR1 is SGHVS and CDR2 is FQNEAQ. Trimming removed 0 bases from V and 4 bases from J, with 12 bases in between. The CDR3 is made up of 15 amino acids. CDR3 DNA sequence: TGTGCCAGCAGCTTAGCGCGGGGTAGGGGCTATGGCTACACCTTC. It specifies CASSLARGRGYGYTF. The full variable domain, completed using reference TRBV7-8 and TRBJ1-2, is GAGVSQSPRYKVAKRGQDVALRCDPISGHVSLFWYQQALGQGPEFLTYFQNEAQLDKSGLPSDRFFAERPEGSVSTLKIQRTQQEDSAVYLCASSLARGRGYGYTFGSGTRLTVV.

The rearrangement links TRBV18 to TRBJ2-7; 8 nucleotides agree with TRBD2. The CDR3 runs 15 residues. Unmatched junction bases numbered 10, after V lost 3 bases and J lost 6 bases. Germline CDR1 reads KGHSH; CDR2 reads LQKENI. This chain's CDR3 is CASSPFRGGMVEQYF. The DNA of the CDR3 is TGTGCCAGCTCACCGTTCCGGGGGGGCATGGTCGAGCAGTACTTC. The full variable domain, completed using reference TRBV18 and TRBJ2-7, is NAGVMQNPRHLVRRRGQEARLRCSPMKGHSHVYWYRQLPEEGLKFMVYLQKENIIDESGMPKERFSAEFPKEGPSILRIQQVVRGDSAAYFCASSPFRGGMVEQYFGPGTRLTVT.

The chain recombines TRBV2 with TRBJ2-3; D perhaps matches TRBD2 (5 bases). In germline, CDR1 is SNHLY, CDR2 FYNNEI. This CDR3 has 16 residues. V lost 6 bases, J lost 0 bases, and 16 bases lay in between. The CDR3 bases are TGTGCCAGCAGACGACTATTCTCCTCTAGCACAGATACGCAGTATTTT. It is translated as CASRRLFSSSTDTQYF.